This entry concerns a single T cell receptor (beta chain). The sample comes from a study of OX40 agonist ivuxolimab in advanced cancers. For the study at large: Anti-PD-1, anti-PD-L1 or anti-CTLA-4 therapy given earlier was allowed, and 30% to 45% had some. Partial responses were observed in three patients, of whom one had hepatocellular carcinoma and two had cutaneous melanoma.

Sequenced by immunoSEQ multiplex PCR; TCRdb stores in-frame clones only, minus some. The repertoire holds about 35,000 clones, under 85% seen once, with 15% to 20% in the top ten. The TCR comes from an adult with an advanced solid tumor such as melanoma, head and neck, liver or kidney cancer. Sequenced material: CD4+ or CD8+ T cells sorted from blood, taken in a trial of the OX40 agonist ivuxolimab.

The CDR3 region has the DNA TGTGCCAGCAGCCGTTCTGGACTAGCGGGAACCCAGTACTTC. It specifies CASSRSGLAGTQYF. V and J are TRBV7-9 and TRBJ2-5; 12 bases are a match to TRBD2. The germline V gene encodes CDR1 SEHNR and CDR2 FQNEAQ (reference sequence). The CDR3 consists of 14 residues. With 5 bases clipped from V and 8 bases from J, the junction kept 6 bases outside the gene matches.